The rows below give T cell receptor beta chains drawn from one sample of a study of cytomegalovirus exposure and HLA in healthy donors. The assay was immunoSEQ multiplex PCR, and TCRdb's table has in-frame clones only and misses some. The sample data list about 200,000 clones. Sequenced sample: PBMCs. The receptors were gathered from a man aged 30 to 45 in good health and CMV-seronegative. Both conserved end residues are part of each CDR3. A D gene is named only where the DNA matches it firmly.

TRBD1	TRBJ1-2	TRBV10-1	TGCGCCAGCAGTGCAGGGACAGAAAACTATGGCTACACCTTC	CASSAGTENYGYTF
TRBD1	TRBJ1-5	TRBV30	TGTGCCTGGATGCCGGGACAGGGCGGCAATCAGCCCCAGCATTTT	CAWMPGQGGNQPQHF
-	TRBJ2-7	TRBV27	TGTGCCAGCAGTTTCGGAGACTCCTCCTACGAGCAGTACTTC	CASSFGDSSYEQYF
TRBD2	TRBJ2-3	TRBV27	TGTGCCAGCCTCCAGCTAGCGGGCACAGATACGCAGTATTTT	CASLQLAGTDTQYF
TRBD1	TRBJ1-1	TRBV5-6	TGTGCCAGCAGCGCGAAGGGACAGGTGAACACTGAAGCTTTCTTT	CASSAKGQVNTEAFF
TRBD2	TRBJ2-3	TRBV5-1	TGCGCCAGCAGCTGGGAGGGGCTTGCTAGCACAGATACGCAGTATTTT	CASSWEGLASTDTQYF
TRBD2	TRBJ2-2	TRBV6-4	TGTGCCAGCAGTGACGGACTAGCGGGAGGGCCCCACACCGGGGAGCTGTTTTTT	CASSDGLAGGPHTGELFF
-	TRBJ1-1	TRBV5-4	TGTGCCAGCAGCTCGAGACAGAGTCTGAACACTGAAGCTTTCTTT	CASSSRQSLNTEAFF
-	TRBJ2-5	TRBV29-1	TGCAGCGGTCGGCAGGGGGACTGGGGAGAGACCCAGTACTTC	CSGRQGDWGETQYF
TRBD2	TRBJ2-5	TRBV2	TGTGCCAGCAGTCTTAGCGGGGTAGGGGAGACCCAGTACTTC	CASSLSGVGETQYF
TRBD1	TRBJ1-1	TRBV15	TGTGCCACCAGCAGGGGGTCCGGGACAGGGGGCCTTGGTGAAGCTTTCTTT	CATSRGSGTGGLGEAFF
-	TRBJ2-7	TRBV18	TGTGCCAGCTCACCGATATCGGAGGGCTACGAGCAGTACTTC	CASSPISEGYEQYF
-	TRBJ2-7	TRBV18	TGTGCCAGCTCACCAGGATTCGGGGGATATGAGCAGTACTTC	CASSPGFGGYEQYF
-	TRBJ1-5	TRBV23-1	TGCGCCAGCAACAGTGGCAATCAGCCCCAGCATTTT	CASNSGNQPQHF
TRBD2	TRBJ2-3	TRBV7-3	TGTGCCAGCAGCTTGGGTGCGGGAGGTACCACAGATACGCAGTATTTT	CASSLGAGGTTDTQYF
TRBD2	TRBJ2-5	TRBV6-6	TGTGCCAGCAGCTCGACTAGCCGTGGAGAGACCCAGTACTTC	CASSSTSRGETQYF
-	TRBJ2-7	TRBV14	TGTGCCAGCAGCCAAGATTCTAGGAGGGTATACAACGAGCAGTACTTC	CASSQDSRRVYNEQYF
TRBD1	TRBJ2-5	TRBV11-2	TGTGCCAGCACTTGGGACAGACAAGAGACCCAGTACTTC	CASTWDRQETQYF
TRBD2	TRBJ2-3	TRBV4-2	TGTGCCAGCAGCCAAAGGACTAGAACAAGCACAGATGCGCAGTATTTT	CASSQRTRTSTDAQYF
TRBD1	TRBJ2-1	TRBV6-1	TGTGCCAGCAGTGAAGTGCTGACAGGGGCTGAGCAGTTCTTC	CASSEVLTGAEQFF
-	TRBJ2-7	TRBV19	TGTGCCAGTAGACGGGGACTGACCTACGAGCAGTACTTC	CASRRGLTYEQYF
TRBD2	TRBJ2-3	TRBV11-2	TGTGCCAGCAGCCCGTATAGCGGGGGGGCCCGAGATACGCAGTATTTT	CASSPYSGGARDTQYF
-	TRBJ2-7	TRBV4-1	TGCGCCAGCAGCCAATTGCAGGAGCAGTACTTC	CASSQLQEQYF
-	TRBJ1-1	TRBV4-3	TGCGCCAGCAGCCTAGGGGTTTCGAACACTGAAGCTTTCTTT	CASSLGVSNTEAFF
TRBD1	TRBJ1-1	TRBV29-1	TGCAGCGTTGTGCGACAGGGAGGCGAAGCTTTCTTT	CSVVRQGGEAFF
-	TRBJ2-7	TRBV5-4	TGTGCCAGCGGAAGGACAGCTGCCTACGAGCAGTACTTC	CASGRTAAYEQYF
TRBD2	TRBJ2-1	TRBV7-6	TGTGCCAGCAGCTTTACCTCGCGGGGGGCCTACGACTACAATGAGCAGTTCTTC	CASSFTSRGAYDYNEQFF
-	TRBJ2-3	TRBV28	TGTGCCAGCAGTTCACACAGGGCCGATACGCAGTATTTT	CASSSHRADTQYF
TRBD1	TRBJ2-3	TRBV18	TGTGCCAGCTCACCACTATTGGACAGGAGCACAGATACGCAGTATTTT	CASSPLLDRSTDTQYF
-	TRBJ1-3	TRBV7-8	TGTGCCAGCAGAGCCTCAGGGGACGGAAACACCATATATTTT	CASRASGDGNTIYF
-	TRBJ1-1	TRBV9	TGTGCCAGCAGCGTACAGGGCCAGAGCACTGAAGCTTTCTTT	CASSVQGQSTEAFF
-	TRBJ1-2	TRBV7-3	TGTGCCAGCAGCTTACCCTCTGCGGGGGCGGACTATGGCTACACCTTC	CASSLPSAGADYGYTF
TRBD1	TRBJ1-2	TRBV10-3	TGTGCCACCCAGGGGGAGAGGGTATATGGCTACACCTTC	CATQGERVYGYTF
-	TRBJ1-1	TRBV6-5	TGTGCCAGCAGCGCACAAGTGAACACTGAAGCTTTCTTT	CASSAQVNTEAFF
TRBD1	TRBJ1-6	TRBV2	TGTGCCAGCAGCGAAACCGGGACAGAAGATAATTCACCCCTCCACTTT	CASSETGTEDNSPLHF
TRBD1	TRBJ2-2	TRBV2	TGTGCCAGCAGGGGACAGAGATTTAACACCGGGGAGCTGTTTTTT	CASRGQRFNTGELFF
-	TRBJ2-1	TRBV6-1	TGTGCCAGCACCCTGGGACAAATAATTTACAATGAGCAGTTCTTC	CASTLGQIIYNEQFF
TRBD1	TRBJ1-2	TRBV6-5	TGTGCCAGCAGAACCGGGACAGGGCGCGGCTACACCTTC	CASRTGTGRGYTF
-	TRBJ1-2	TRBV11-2	TGTGCCAGCAGCTTAGATCAGGGATATTATGGCTACACCTTC	CASSLDQGYYGYTF
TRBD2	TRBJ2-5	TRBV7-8	TGTGCCAGCAGCTTTACTAGCGCGTTAGAGACCCAGTACTTC	CASSFTSALETQYF
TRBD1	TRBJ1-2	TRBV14	TGTGCCAGCAGCCAAGACTACGGGACAGGAATTGGCTACACCTTC	CASSQDYGTGIGYTF